One sample yielded the 8 T cell receptor beta chains listed below, sequenced in a study of OX40 agonist ivuxolimab in advanced cancers. Repertoires were generated with immunoSEQ multiplex PCR, while TCRdb's copy carries only in-frame clones and drops some. The sample comprises 50,000 or so clones, around 85% of which are singletons, and 20% rests with the top ten. The sample in question was CD4+ or CD8+ T cells sorted from blood, obtained in a trial of the OX40 agonist ivuxolimab. The receptor set was obtained from an adult with an advanced solid tumor such as melanoma, head and neck, liver or kidney cancer.

The chain employs TRBV6-5 and TRBJ2-7; D is undetermined. This CDR3 has 11 amino acids. Between the trimmed V and J ends, which lost 5 bases and 4 bases, there was a span of 6 bases. Germline V gene data show CDR1 as MNHEY and CDR2 as SVGAGI. CDR3 coding DNA: TGTGCCAGCAGTCCGCGGTACGAGCAGTACTTC. It is translated as CASSPRYEQYF.

V gene TRBV5-5 combines with J gene TRBJ2-3, with D possibly being TRBD1 or TRBD2 (5 bases each). V was shortened by 3 bases and J by 0 bases, with 11 bases between the two germline ends. The CDR3 length is 15 residues. Germline V lookup: CDR1 SGHKS, CDR2 YYEKEE (reference sequence). CDR3 protein: CASSSRDASTDTQYF. As DNA, the CDR3 is TGTGCCAGCAGCTCCAGGGACGCTAGCACAGATACGCAGTATTTT. Using reference TRBV5-5 and TRBJ2-3 for the parts outside the CDR3, the full variable domain is DAGVTQSPTHLIKTRGQQVTLRCSPISGHKSVSWYQQVLGQGPQFIFQYYEKEERGRGNFPDRFSARQFPNYSSELNVNALLLGDSALYLCASSSRDASTDTQYFGPGTRLTVL.

CDR3 DNA sequence: TGTGCCAGCAGTGAAGACATAGGCGGGGGGACGACTTTCTTT. Translated, it gives CASSEDIGGGTTFF. V usage is TRBV2 and J usage is TRBJ1-1; perhaps TRBD1 as D (5 bases). The CDR3 runs to 14 residues. CDR1 and CDR2 (germline): SNHLY, FYNNEI. The ends were cut back, 1 base at V and 12 bases at J, with 18 bases in the middle. The variable domain in full, completed from reference TRBV2 and TRBJ1-1, reads EPEVTQTPSHQVTQMGQEVILRCVPISNHLYFYWYRQILGQKVEFLVSFYNNEISEKSEIFDDQFSVERPDGSNFTLKIRSTKLEDSAMYFCASSEDIGGGTTFFGQGTRLTVV.

The chain uses TRBV5-5 and TRBJ1-1; D is unresolved. The V gene's germline CDR1 is SGHKS and CDR2 YYEKEE (reference sequence). V was clipped by 1 base and J by 4 bases, with 14 bases between them. The CDR3 contains 15 residues. The CDR3 region is CASSLFLGSVTEAFF. The CDR3 coding sequence is TGTGCCAGCAGCTTGTTTTTGGGATCGGTCACTGAAGCTTTCTTT.

V usage is TRBV4-1 and J usage is TRBJ1-3; possibly TRBD1 for D (6 bases). Germline CDR1 reads MGHRA; CDR2 reads YSYEKL. V lost 0 bases and J 2 bases, leaving 8 bases between the germline ends. CDR3 length equals 15 residues. The CDR3 DNA reads TGCGCCAGCAGCCAAGAAGGACAGACTGGAAACACCATATATTTT. Its translation: CASSQEGQTGNTIYF.

The chain recombines TRBV19 with TRBJ1-5, with D unresolved. Trimming cost V 6 bases and J 3 bases, with 18 bases left between them. Germline values: CDR1 LNHDA, CDR2 SQIVND (reference sequence). CDR3 length equals 16 residues. CDR3 loop: CASSQTARLPNQPQHF. The DNA for the CDR3 is TGTGCCAGTAGCCAAACGGCCAGGTTGCCCAATCAGCCCCAGCATTTT.

The chain has TRBV4-3 and TRBJ1-6; 7 bases match TRBD1. The CDR3 loop spans 13 amino acids. Per germline, CDR1 LGHNA and CDR2 YSLEER. Trimming cost V 3 bases and J 10 bases; bases outside gene matches: 3. Here the CDR3 reads CASSHARGSPLHF. CDR3 sequence (DNA): TGCGCCAGCAGCCATGCCAGGGGGTCACCCCTCCACTTT.

This sequence joins TRBV6-5 and TRBJ1-2; D not certain. Trimming took off 2 bases at V and 1 base at J, with 5 bases between the two ends. Looked up from germline, CDR1 is MNHEY and CDR2 is SVGAGI. The CDR3 totals 13 residues. The CDR3 loop is CASSYQSNYGYTF. The CDR3 DNA reads TGTGCCAGCAGTTACCAGAGTAACTATGGCTACACCTTC.